Only a few counts were recorded for the clone carrying this TCR beta chain. As yet, its antigen is unknown. This record comes from a study of response to subunit inactivated influenza vaccine. The CDR3 contains 16 residues. CDR1 is SGHTA, CDR2 FQGNSA, per germline. V lost 4 bases, J lost 1 base, and 7 bases stayed unmatched. One entry per CDR3 protein, called by TCRdb with MiXCR from the RT-PCR reads. The repertoire consists of roughly 790,000 distinct CDR3 sequences, with 21% occurring once and the leading ten covering approximately 10%. Study results and limitations: Authors suggested few new T cells are recruited by each seasonal influenza vaccination.

The clonotype was recovered from a man aged 50 or older who received an inactivated influenza vaccine. Sequenced material: PBMCs from blood, taken approximately 5 days after vaccination. J is TRBJ2-7 and V is TRBV7-2; 10 bases match TRBD1. In nucleotides, the CDR3 is TGTGCCAGCAGCTCCACCAGGGACAGGGGTTCCTACGAGCAGTACTTC. It specifies CASSSTRDRGSYEQYF. The whole variable domain, remainder taken from reference TRBV7-2 and TRBJ2-7, is GAGVSQSPSNKVTEKGKDVELRCDPISGHTALYWYRQSLGQGLEFLIYFQGNSAPDKSGLPSDRFSAERTGGSVSTLTIQRTQQEDSAVYLCASSSTRDRGSYEQYFGPGTRLTVT.